This TCR beta chain was sequenced in a study of T cell changes during pregnancy in multiple sclerosis. The CDR3 runs to 13 residues. V was clipped by 5 bases and J by 3 bases, with 8 bases between them. Germline CDR1 SGHTA, CDR2 FQGNSA. TCRdb's copy holds only in-frame clones and misses some; the assay was immunoSEQ multiplex PCR. This sample has roughly 100,000 clones, with 91% found just once. This sample comprised peripheral blood, obtained after pregnancy. The sequence was collected from a female donor in good health, enrolled as a control in a pregnancy study. V and J are TRBV7-2 and TRBJ2-1, with a weak D call TRBD1 (6 bases). The CDR3 DNA reads TGTGCCAGCAGCCGGGACAACTACAATGAGCAGTTCTTC. This translates into CASSRDNYNEQFF.